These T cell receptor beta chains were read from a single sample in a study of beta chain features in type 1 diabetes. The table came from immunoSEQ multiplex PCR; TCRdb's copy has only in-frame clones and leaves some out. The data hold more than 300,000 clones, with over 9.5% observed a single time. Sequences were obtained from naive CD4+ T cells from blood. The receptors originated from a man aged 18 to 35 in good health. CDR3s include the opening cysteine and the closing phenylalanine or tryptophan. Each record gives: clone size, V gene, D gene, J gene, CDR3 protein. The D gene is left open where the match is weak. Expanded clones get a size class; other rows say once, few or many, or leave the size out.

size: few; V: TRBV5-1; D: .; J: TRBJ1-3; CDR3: CASSSNPTGPSGNTIYF
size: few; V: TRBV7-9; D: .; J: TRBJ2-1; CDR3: CASRSSGGNEQFF
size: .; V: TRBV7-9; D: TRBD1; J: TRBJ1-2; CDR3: CASSLDDRVVGYTF
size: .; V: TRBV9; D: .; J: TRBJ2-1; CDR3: CASSVIANNEQFF
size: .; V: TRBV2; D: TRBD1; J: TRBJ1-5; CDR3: CASSYRGNQPQHF
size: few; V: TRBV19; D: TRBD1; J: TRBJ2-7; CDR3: CASSPRTGAEQYF
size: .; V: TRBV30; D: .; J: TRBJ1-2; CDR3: CAWSVRLRLMTGVFYGYTF
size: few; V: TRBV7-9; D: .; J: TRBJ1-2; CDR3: CASSLRLTADYGYTF
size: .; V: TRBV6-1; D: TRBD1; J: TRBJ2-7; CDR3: CASSEPGQGHYEQYF
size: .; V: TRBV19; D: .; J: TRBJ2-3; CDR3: CASSIAGNLVADTQYF
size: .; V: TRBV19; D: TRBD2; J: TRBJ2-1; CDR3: CASSDSGLAPYNEQFF
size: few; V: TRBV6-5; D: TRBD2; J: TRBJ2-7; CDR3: CASSRGSSYEQYF
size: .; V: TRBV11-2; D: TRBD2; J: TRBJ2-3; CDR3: CASSRSGRGTDTQYF
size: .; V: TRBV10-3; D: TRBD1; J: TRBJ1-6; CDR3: CAISDRGSSPLHF
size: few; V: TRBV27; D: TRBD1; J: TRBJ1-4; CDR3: CASSPRQGTNEKLFF
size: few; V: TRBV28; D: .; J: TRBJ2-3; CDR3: CASSYVLTDTQYF
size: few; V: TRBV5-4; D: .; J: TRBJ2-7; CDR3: CASSLLKRPYEQYF
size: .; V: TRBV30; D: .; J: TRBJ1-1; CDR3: CAWSVLGAGSTEAFF
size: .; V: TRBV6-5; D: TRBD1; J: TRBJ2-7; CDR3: CASSYSSTGGNYEQYF
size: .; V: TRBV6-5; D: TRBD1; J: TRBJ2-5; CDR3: CASSYSTGRVETQYF
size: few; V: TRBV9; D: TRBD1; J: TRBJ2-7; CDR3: CASSLQWTGYLDEQYF
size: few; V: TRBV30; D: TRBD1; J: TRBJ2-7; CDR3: CAWSDRVHYEQYF
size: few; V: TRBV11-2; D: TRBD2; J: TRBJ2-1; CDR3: CASSLGGIWQFF
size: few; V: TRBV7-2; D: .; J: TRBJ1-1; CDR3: CASRLMDTEAFF
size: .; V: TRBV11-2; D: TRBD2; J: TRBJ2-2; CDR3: CASSRNSGRATGELFF
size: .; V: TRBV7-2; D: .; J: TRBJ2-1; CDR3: CASSKRNEQFF
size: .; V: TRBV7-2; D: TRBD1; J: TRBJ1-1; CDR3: CASSYGQGATEAFF
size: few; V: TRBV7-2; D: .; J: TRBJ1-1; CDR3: CASSLDASTGEAFF
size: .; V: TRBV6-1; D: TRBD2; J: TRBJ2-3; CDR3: CASSELAGASDTQYF
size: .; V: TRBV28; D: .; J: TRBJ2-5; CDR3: CASTLPGSGEETQYF
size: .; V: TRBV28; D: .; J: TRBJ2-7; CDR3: CASSFVYEQYF
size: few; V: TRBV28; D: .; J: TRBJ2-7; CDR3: CASSLWRGNSYEQYF